These 28 T cell receptor beta chains were sequenced from one sample in a study of post-analysis software for immune sequencing data. Regarding the study as a whole: Controls had lower frequencies than patients of a handful of TRBV segments, which included TRBV5-6, TRBV5-1 and TRBV20-1.

Incorporated into the TCR beta cDNA libraries were unique molecular identifiers, which served to reduce PCR and sequencing biases. TCRdb itself ran the PCR reads through MiXCR, one entry per CDR3 protein. Of 350,000 to 500,000 distinct CDR3 sequences listed, approximately 39% were seen once; the top ten hold 7.6%. These TCRs' antigens remain unknown. What was sequenced was blood. The receptors derive from a girl aged 2 to 10 with multiple sclerosis.

V and J are TRBV4-1 and TRBJ2-5; TRBD1 agrees at 7 bases. Germline-derived CDR1 and CDR2 are MGHRA and YSYEKL. Trimming at V came to 0 bases and at J to 0 bases, leaving 7 bases not matched to a gene. The CDR3 contains 17 residues. The CDR3 DNA sequence: TGCGCCAGCAGCCAAGATCCCAGCAGGGGGTACCAAGAGACCCAGTACTTC. Translated, it gives CASSQDPSRGYQETQYF.

In regard to this clonotype: At one end, the junction sequence differs from germline, possibly due to a read error. The rearrangement uses TRBV20-1 and TRBJ2-1; TRBD2 might be the D (6 bases). CDR3 length: 14 residues. Germline loops: CDR1 DFQATT, CDR2 SNEGSKA (reference sequence). The CDR3 DNA reads TGCAGTGCTGGAGAGCTCTCATCGGGGGATGAGCAGTTCTTC. It translates to CSAGELSSGDEQFF.

The table lists this clonotype with a few counts. The chain links TRBV20-1 to TRBJ1-1; 9 bases map to TRBD1. The CDR3 is made up of 14 amino acids. V shed 5 bases, J shed 7 bases, and the junction held 11 bases outside the gene matches. In germline, CDR1 is DFQATT, CDR2 SNEGSKA (reference sequence). CDR3 region: CSADSDRGFNEAFF. The CDR3 DNA follows: TGCAGTGCTGACTCCGACAGGGGGTTTAATGAAGCTTTCTTT.

The chain links TRBV7-9 to TRBJ1-2, with D perhaps matching TRBD1 (6 bases). The V and J ends lost 1 base and 2 bases respectively, with 11 bases between them. CDR1 and CDR2 (germline): SEHNR, FQNEAQ (reference sequence). The CDR3 covers 15 residues. The CDR3 nucleotides read TGTGCCAGCAGCTTAGTTGGGCAGGGGAACTATGGCTACACCTTC. Translated: CASSLVGQGNYGYTF.

The chain couples TRBV7-2 to TRBJ2-3; D gene ambiguous. V was shortened by 4 bases and J by 4 bases, with 18 bases between the two germline ends. The CDR3 totals 16 residues. Germline values: CDR1 SGHTA, CDR2 FQGNSA. The CDR3 loop reads CASSSGYGRLPDTQYF. In DNA, the CDR3 is TGTGCCAGCAGCTCGGGTTACGGGCGCCTCCCAGATACGCAGTATTTT.

This clonotype has just a few counts. The rearrangement uses TRBV12-3 or TRBV12-4 and TRBJ2-7; D unresolved. The V and J ends lost 6 bases and 0 bases respectively, with 12 bases between them. The CDR3 length is 14 residues. CDR3 nucleotides: TGTGCCAGCAGCTCTAAGACTGGCTCCTACGAGCAGTACTTC. As protein: CASSSKTGSYEQYF.

Of note for this clonotype: One end of the junction does not line up with germline, which may come from a read error. The chain links TRBV28 to TRBJ2-4; possible D gene TRBD1, 7 bases. TRBJ2-7 matches the DNA end more closely, so the J call is doubtful. Germline V gives CDR1 MDHEN, CDR2 SYDVKM. The CDR3 has 13 amino acids. CDR3 sequence (DNA): TGTGCCAGCAGTCAGGGGGGCTCCGACGAGCAGTACTTC. Translated: CASSQGGSDEQYF.

This clonotype was observed a few times. The chain joins TRBV6-6 to TRBJ1-1, with D maybe TRBD1 (6 bases). CDR1 is MNHNY and CDR2 is SVGAGI in the germline V gene (reference sequence). This CDR3 region has 15 residues. Trimming took 6 bases from V and 4 from J, leaving 18 bases between them. CDR3 DNA: TGTGCCAGCAGCCGGGGGGGCCCCATGGCCACTGAAGCTTTCTTT. It yields the protein CASSRGGPMATEAFF.

V and J are TRBV5-1 and TRBJ2-6, with 15 bases identical to TRBD2. V shed 4 bases, J shed 0 bases, and the junction held 2 bases outside the gene matches. Per the germline V gene, CDR1 is SGHRS and CDR2 is YFSETQ. The CDR3 consists of 18 residues. CDR3 nucleotides: TGCGCCAGCAGCGGGACTAGCGGGGGGAGCTCTGGGGCCAACGTCCTGACTTTC. It translates to CASSGTSGGSSGANVLTF.

In the case of this clonotype: The junction departs from germline at one end; a sequencing error may be responsible. The chain employs TRBV28 and TRBJ2-1; no firm D call. The germline gives CDR1 MDHEN, CDR2 SYDVKM. This CDR3 is built from 15 residues. In DNA, the CDR3 is TGTGCCAGCAGTTCGGACCGCCGCTCCTACGATGAGCAGTTCTTC. It codes for CASSSDRRSYDEQFF.

This clonotype has a single count. The chain carries TRBV4-2 and TRBJ2-1; tentatively, D is TRBD2 (5 bases). Per germline, CDR1 LGHNA and CDR2 YNFKEQ. The V gene lost 1 base and the J gene lost 2 bases, with 6 bases spanning the gap. This CDR3 comprises 14 residues. The CDR3 nucleotides are TGTGCCAGCAGCCAAGGGACTCCCTACAATGAGCAGTTCTTC. Amino acids: CASSQGTPYNEQFF.

The chain links TRBV12-3 or TRBV12-4 to TRBJ2-3; the D gene is possibly TRBD1 (5 bases). The CDR3 loop spans 13 amino acids. V was cut by 4 bases and J by 14 bases, with 19 bases left in between. In DNA, the CDR3 is TGTGCCAGCAGTTCACAGCAGGGTTCTCGTCTGTATTTT. Its protein product is CASSSQQGSRLYF.

The rearrangement joins TRBV5-1 to TRBJ2-5, with D possibly matching TRBD2 (6 bases). The CDR3 has 17 residues. The V gene lost 0 bases and the J gene lost 1 base, with 16 bases spanning the gap. Germline V lookup: CDR1 SGHRS, CDR2 YFSETQ. CDR3 sequence reads: CASSLAYGSEGQETQYF. The CDR3 DNA is TGCGCCAGCAGCTTGGCCTACGGGAGTGAGGGCCAAGAGACCCAGTACTTC.

The rearrangement uses TRBV28 and TRBJ2-7, with 10 positions matching TRBD2. CDR3 size: 14 residues. Germline trimming cut 4 bases from V and 6 bases from J; bases unmatched to any gene: 6. CDR1 and CDR2 (germline): MDHEN, SYDVKM. For the CDR3, the DNA is TGTGCCAGCAGTTCCCCACCTAGCGGGGGCGAGCAGTACTTC. Amino acids: CASSSPPSGGEQYF.

This chain links TRBV5-5 with TRBJ1-2; D is uncertain. The CDR3 spans 12 residues. V was clipped by 1 base and J by 6 bases, with 7 bases between them. The V gene's germline CDR1 is SGHKS and CDR2 YYEKEE (reference sequence). The CDR3 region is CASSLSPNGYTF. DNA of the CDR3: TGTGCCAGCAGCTTGTCCCCGAATGGCTACACCTTC.

The V call is TRBV7-9, the J call TRBJ2-1; 13 bases match TRBD2. The CDR3 is 15 residues long. V shed 6 bases, J shed 5 bases, and the junction held 4 bases outside the gene matches. In germline, CDR1 is SEHNR, CDR2 FQNEAQ (reference sequence). CDR3 protein: CASRKGLAGNNEQFF. In DNA form, the CDR3 reads TGTGCCAGCAGGAAGGGACTAGCGGGAAACAATGAGCAGTTCTTC.

The chain is built from TRBV28 and TRBJ1-5, with D uncertain. This CDR3 is built from 14 residues. CDR1 MDHEN and CDR2 SYDVKM come from the germline V gene. V was pared by 6 bases and J by 7 bases, with 16 bases between. The CDR3 is CASSSPRFRQPQHF. DNA for the CDR3: TGTGCCAGCAGCTCCCCCCGGTTTAGGCAGCCCCAGCATTTT. The complete variable domain, with remaining parts taken from reference TRBV28 and TRBJ1-5, reads DVKVTQSSRYLVKRTGEKVFLECVQDMDHENMFWYRQDPGLGLRLIYFSYDVKMKEKGDIPEGYSVSREKKERFSLILESASTNQTSMYLCASSSPRFRQPQHFGDGTRLSIL.

This clonotype was seen a handful of times. CDR3 loop: CASSLRDRRLNYGYTF. Written as DNA, the CDR3 is TGTGCCAGCAGCCTAAGGGACAGAAGACTTAACTATGGCTACACCTTC. The chain couples TRBV4-2 to TRBJ1-2, with 7 nucleotides matching TRBD1. The V gene end was trimmed by 4 bases and the J gene end by 1 base; junction bases not matched to a gene: 9. There are 16 residues in the CDR3. CDR1 is LGHNA and CDR2 is YNFKEQ in the germline V gene.

The chain has TRBV7-3 and TRBJ1-1; 9 bases are shared with TRBD1. Trimming cost V 2 bases and J 1 base; bases outside gene matches: 5. The CDR3 is made up of 16 amino acids. The germline V gene has CDR1 SGHTA and CDR2 FQGTGA. The CDR3 DNA reads TGTGCCAGCAGCTTAGTTGGGGGACAGGGGAACACTGAAGCTTTCTTT. Its translation: CASSLVGGQGNTEAFF.

This chain uses TRBV6-1 with TRBJ1-2, with a weak D call TRBD1 (6 bases). Germline-derived CDR1 and CDR2 are MNHNS and SASEGT. The CDR3 runs to 15 residues. V lost 0 bases to trimming and J lost 7 bases, with 15 bases between them. The CDR3 sequence is CASSEAAGEFSGYTF. Written as DNA, the CDR3 is TGTGCCAGCAGTGAAGCCGCAGGGGAGTTTAGTGGCTACACCTTC.

The chain has TRBV2 and TRBJ2-1, with 7 bases aligning to TRBD1. The CDR3 has 14 amino acids. Trimming took 2 bases from V and 9 from J; bases not matched to a gene: 7. The germline V gene encodes CDR1 SNHLY and CDR2 FYNNEI. The CDR3 is CASSEITGVGEQFF. CDR3 nucleotides: TGTGCCAGCAGTGAAATCACAGGGGTCGGTGAGCAGTTCTTC.

This sequence joins TRBV12-3 or TRBV12-4 and TRBJ2-1; TRBD2 is a possible D gene (6 bases). The CDR3 loop spans 16 amino acids. V was trimmed by 8 bases and J by 10 bases, leaving 27 bases between them. For the CDR3, the DNA is TGTGCCAGCGGTACGATTGGGGACTTGCGATCCTACGAGCAGTTCTTC. Protein sequence: CASGTIGDLRSYEQFF.

This clonotype was detected a few times. This rearrangement joins TRBV12-3 or TRBV12-4 to TRBJ1-4; the match to TRBD1 covers 10 bases. V was pared by 3 bases and J by 8 bases, with 6 bases of the junction left unmatched. This CDR3 has 15 amino acids. CDR3 sequence reads: CASSFTDRGEEKLFF. CDR3 DNA: TGTGCCAGCAGTTTTACGGACAGGGGGGAAGAAAAACTGTTTTTT.

This clonotype was counted once. The J gene is TRBJ2-4, the V gene TRBV5-1; D might be TRBD2 (7 bases). Trimming removed 2 bases from V and 7 bases from J, with 10 bases in between. The CDR3 loop spans 13 amino acids. The V gene's germline CDR1 is SGHRS and CDR2 YFSETQ. The CDR3 coding sequence is TGCGCCAGCAGCTTAGGGGGGGAGAACATTCAGTACTTC. Protein sequence: CASSLGGENIQYF. The entire variable domain, with the rest obtained from reference TRBV5-1 and TRBJ2-4, is as follows: KAGVTQTPRYLIKTRGQQVTLSCSPISGHRSVSWYQQTPGQGLQFLFEYFSETQRNKGNFPGRFSGRQFSNSRSEMNVSTLELGDSALYLCASSLGGENIQYFGAGTRLSVL.

This clonotype was observed a single time. CDR3 in DNA: TGTGCCAGCAGTTTATCTTGGCAGGGAACAGATACGCAGTATTTT. Translation gives CASSLSWQGTDTQYF. This chain uses TRBV12-3 or TRBV12-4 with TRBJ2-3; a possible D gene is TRBD1 (5 bases). The ends were cut back, 2 bases at V and 3 bases at J, with 12 bases in the middle. This CDR3 has 15 amino acids.

This chain uses TRBV5-1 with TRBJ2-1, with D perhaps matching TRBD1 (5 bases). The germline gives CDR1 SGHRS, CDR2 YFSETQ. The CDR3 is 12 amino acids. V lost 7 bases and J 7 bases, leaving 12 bases between the germline ends. Written as DNA, the CDR3 is TGCGCCAGCGGGCCCAGGGCAAATGAGCAGTTCTTC. It yields the protein CASGPRANEQFF.

In its sample, this clonotype was seen a few times. The chain recombines TRBV20-1 with TRBJ2-3; TRBD2 aligns across 14 bases. The CDR3 spans 15 residues. CDR1 is DFQATT, CDR2 SNEGSKA, per germline (reference sequence). V shed 6 bases and J 4 bases; nucleotides not matched to a gene: 6. The CDR3 DNA is TGCAGTGCCACCCTGGGACTAGCGGGAGCAGATACGCAGTATTTT. Its translation: CSATLGLAGADTQYF.

The chain joins TRBV7-3 to TRBJ2-7, with TRBD2 matching over 9 bases. V lost 5 bases and J lost 5; bases outside the gene matches: 10. CDR1 is SGHTA, CDR2 FQGTGA, per germline. This CDR3 has 15 amino acids. CDR3 sequence (DNA): TGTGCCAGCAGCCGCGGGACTAGCTTCTTCGACGAGCAGTACTTC. This translates into CASSRGTSFFDEQYF.